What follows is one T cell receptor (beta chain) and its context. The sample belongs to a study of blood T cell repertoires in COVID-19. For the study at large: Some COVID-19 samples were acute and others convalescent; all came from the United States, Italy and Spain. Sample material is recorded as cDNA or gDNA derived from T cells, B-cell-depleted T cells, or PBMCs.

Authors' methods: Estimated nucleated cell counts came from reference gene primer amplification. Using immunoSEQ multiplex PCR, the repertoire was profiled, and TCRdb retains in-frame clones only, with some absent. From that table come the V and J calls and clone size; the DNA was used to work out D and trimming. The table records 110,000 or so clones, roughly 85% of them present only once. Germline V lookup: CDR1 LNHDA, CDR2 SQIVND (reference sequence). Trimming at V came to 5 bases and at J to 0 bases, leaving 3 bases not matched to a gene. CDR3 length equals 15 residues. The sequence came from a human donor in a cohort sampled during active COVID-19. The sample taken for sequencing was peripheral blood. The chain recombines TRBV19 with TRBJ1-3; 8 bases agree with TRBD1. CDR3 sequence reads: CASSRQGSSGNTIYF. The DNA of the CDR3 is TGTGCCAGTAGTCGACAGGGGAGCTCTGGAAACACCATATATTTT.